Listed here are 22 T cell receptor beta chains from one sample, sequenced in a study of cytomegalovirus exposure and HLA in healthy donors. PCR involved 60 Vbeta and 13 Jbeta primers. Libraries were prepared by immunoSEQ multiplex PCR; TCRdb keeps only in-frame clonotypes and omits some of them. The sample has hundreds of thousands of clones, about 80% seen once. The sample taken for sequencing was PBMCs. The receptor source for this set is a woman aged 40 to 55 in good health and CMV-seronegative.

The chain links TRBV9 to TRBJ2-5; 7 bases map to TRBD1. The V and J ends lost 3 bases and 1 base, in that order; junction bases with no gene match: 6. Germline V gene sequence: CDR1 SGDLS, CDR2 YYNGEE. This CDR3 has 15 residues. CDR3 coding DNA: TGTGCCAGCAGCGCCCGGGACAGCCTCCAAGAGACCCAGTACTTC. Encoded protein: CASSARDSLQETQYF.

CDR3 amino acids: CAISGVGESYTF. The CDR3 nucleotides read TGTGCCATCAGTGGAGTCGGTGAGAGCTACACCTTC. This chain links TRBV10-3 with TRBJ1-2, with D unclear. The germline V gene has CDR1 ENHRY and CDR2 SYGVKD. CDR3 length: 12 residues. The V end lost 4 bases, the J end lost 9 bases, and 12 bases lay between the germline ends.

The gene calls are TRBV5-1 and TRBJ2-6; 8 nucleotides match TRBD1. This CDR3 contains 16 residues. CDR1 is SGHRS and CDR2 is YFSETQ in the germline V gene. V shed 5 bases, J shed 4 bases, and the junction held 8 bases outside the gene matches. The CDR3 DNA follows: TGCGCCAGCAGAACCGGGACAGGTAGCGGGGCCAACGTCCTGACTTTC. This gives the protein CASRTGTGSGANVLTF.

The genes are TRBV11-1 and TRBJ1-1; D gene unclear. The CDR3 is 14 amino acids. CDR1 SGHAT and CDR2 FQDESV come from the germline V gene (reference sequence). Deletions cut 8 bases from V and 4 bases from J, with 17 bases between. CDR3 amino acids: CASYRPGSGTEAFF. The CDR3 DNA sequence: TGTGCCAGCTATCGCCCGGGGTCAGGCACTGAAGCTTTCTTT.

V gene TRBV4-3 combines with J gene TRBJ2-7; a weak D match, TRBD2 (6 bases). V lost 2 bases to trimming and J lost 6 bases, with 14 bases between them. The CDR3 runs to 14 residues. Germline V gene data show CDR1 as LGHNA and CDR2 as YSLEER. CDR3 region: CASSQHRTTSEQYF. The DNA of the CDR3 is TGCGCCAGCAGCCAACACAGGACTACCTCCGAGCAGTACTTC.

The genes are TRBV4-3 and TRBJ1-2, with 7 bases fitting TRBD1. Germline V lookup: CDR1 LGHNA, CDR2 YSLEER. The CDR3 covers 16 residues. Unmatched junction bases numbered 10, after V lost 1 base and J lost 5 bases. CDR3: CASSQGGGPGLYGYTF. The DNA for the CDR3 is TGCGCCAGCAGCCAAGGAGGGGGCCCTGGACTATATGGCTACACCTTC.

This rearrangement joins TRBV19 to TRBJ1-1, with a tentative D call TRBD1 (5 bases). Germline lookup yields CDR1 LNHDA and CDR2 SQIVND (reference sequence). V shed 6 bases and J shed 5 bases, with 19 bases lying between them. CDR3 length: 15 amino acids. The CDR3 nucleotides are TGTGCCAGTAGCCAAAAGGGGCGGGGGGGAACTGAAGCTTTCTTT. Translation: CASSQKGRGGTEAFF.

This clone occurred once. The chain has TRBV30 and TRBJ1-2; the match to TRBD1 covers 12 bases. Germline trimming cut 0 bases from V and 5 bases from J; bases unmatched to any gene: 13. The CDR3 extends over 18 amino acids. Germline V lookup: CDR1 GTSNPN, CDR2 SVGIG (reference sequence). For the CDR3, the DNA is TGTGCCTGGAGTGTTCCGGGACAGGGGGCGCTCCCATATTATGGCTACACCTTC. It encodes CAWSVPGQGALPYYGYTF.

Only one count was recorded for this clone. This rearrangement joins TRBV15 to TRBJ2-7; 9 bases agree with TRBD1. CDR3 length: 16 amino acids. The germline gives CDR1 LNHNV, CDR2 YYDKDF (reference sequence). Unmatched junction bases numbered 5, after V lost 1 base and J lost 1 base. Here the CDR3 DNA reads TGTGCCACCAGCAGAGGGGGACAGGGATTTTCCTACGAGCAGTACTTC. The encoded protein is CATSRGGQGFSYEQYF.

V gene TRBV10-2 combines with J gene TRBJ2-2; tentatively, D is TRBD1 (6 bases). Germline lookup yields CDR1 WSHSY and CDR2 SAAADI. This CDR3 contains 14 residues. Trimming took 6 bases from V and 7 from J, leaving 15 bases between them. The CDR3 coding sequence is TGCGCCAGCAGAGGACAGCTCCGGGACGGGGAGCTGTTTTTT. Its protein is CASRGQLRDGELFF.

The chain uses TRBV10-3 and TRBJ1-2; perhaps TRBD1 as D (5 bases). The CDR3 sequence is 13 residues long. Trimming stripped 4 bases from V and 8 bases from J, with 14 bases between. From germline, CDR1 is ENHRY and CDR2 SYGVKD. CDR3 residues: CAISGVWGDGYTF. CDR3 sequence (DNA): TGTGCCATCAGTGGGGTTTGGGGGGACGGCTACACCTTC.

The chain links TRBV18 to TRBJ1-3; weak D call: TRBD1 (6 bases). The CDR3 is made up of 14 amino acids. Germline V gene data show CDR1 as KGHSH and CDR2 as LQKENI. The V gene lost 3 bases and the J gene lost 3 bases, with 9 bases spanning the gap. The CDR3 sequence is CASSPRDNGNTIYF. The CDR3 region has the DNA TGTGCCAGCTCACCCCGGGACAATGGAAACACCATATATTTT.

This clone was observed a handful of times. V gene TRBV5-6 combines with J gene TRBJ2-7, with D possibly TRBD1 on 6 matching bases. Trimming shortened V by 0 bases and J by 4 bases, and 11 bases separated the two germline ends. CDR3 length equals 14 residues. Germline values: CDR1 SGHDT, CDR2 YYEEEE. As DNA, the CDR3 is TGTGCCAGCAGCTTGGGGCCAGGGGAATACGAGCAGTACTTC. The encoded protein is CASSLGPGEYEQYF.

V gene TRBV5-1 combines with J gene TRBJ1-5; TRBD1 aligns across 9 bases. Looked up from germline, CDR1 is SGHRS and CDR2 is YFSETQ. This CDR3 region has 17 residues. V gave up 0 bases and J gave up 1 base; unmatched junction bases: 5. The CDR3: CASSLGTGVRSNQPQHF. The CDR3 nucleotides read TGCGCCAGCAGCTTGGGGACAGGGGTGCGGAGCAATCAGCCCCAGCATTTT.

The CDR3 reads CASSLAGGTDTQYF. Written as DNA, the CDR3 is TGTGCCAGCAGCTTAGCGGGGGGTACAGATACGCAGTATTTT. The chain combines TRBV7-9 with TRBJ2-3, with D maybe TRBD2 (6 bases). Germline V CDR1 and CDR2: SEHNR, FQNEAQ (reference sequence). Trimming took 0 bases from V and 3 from J, leaving 7 bases between them. The length of the CDR3 is 14 residues.

The V and J genes are TRBV28 and TRBJ1-6; D might be TRBD1 (6 bases). Trimming left V 3 bases short and J 4 bases short, with 7 bases between. Per the germline V gene, CDR1 is MDHEN and CDR2 is SYDVKM. The CDR3 runs to 14 residues. CDR3 amino acids: CASSLDSYNSPLHF. The DNA of the CDR3 is TGTGCCAGCAGTTTGGACAGTTATAATTCACCCCTCCACTTT.

J is TRBJ2-2 and V is TRBV2; 7 bases match TRBD2. J lost 0 bases, V lost 5 bases, and 6 bases had no gene match. The CDR3 is 16 residues long. Germline V gives CDR1 SNHLY, CDR2 FYNNEI. The CDR3 reads CASSREGSSNTGELFF. The CDR3 DNA reads as TGTGCCAGCAGTAGGGAGGGGTCCTCGAACACCGGGGAGCTGTTTTTT.

This chain uses TRBV4-1 with TRBJ2-1; D gene unclear. Germline assignment: CDR1 MGHRA and CDR2 YSYEKL. The V and J ends lost 4 bases and 1 base respectively, with 11 bases between them. This CDR3 has 15 amino acids. CDR3 residues: CASSPSARSYNEQFF. As DNA, the CDR3 is TGCGCCAGCAGCCCCTCAGCTAGGTCCTACAATGAGCAGTTCTTC.

J is TRBJ1-5 and V is TRBV27; a possible D gene is TRBD1 (6 bases). Trimming left V 6 bases short and J 4 bases short, with 13 bases between. Germline V lookup: CDR1 MNHEY, CDR2 SMNVEV (reference sequence). The CDR3 spans 14 residues. The CDR3 reads CASRDTGYNQPQHF. The CDR3, as DNA: TGTGCCAGCAGAGACACAGGGTATAATCAGCCCCAGCATTTT.

This sequence joins TRBV5-8 and TRBJ2-2, with a weak D call TRBD1 (6 bases). The V gene's germline CDR1 is SGHTS and CDR2 YDEGEE. V lost 5 bases to trimming and J lost 2 bases, with 13 bases between them. CDR3 size: 15 residues. In nucleotides, the CDR3 is TGTGCCAGCAGTCCCACAGGGCGCAACACCGGGGAGCTGTTTTTT. It translates to CASSPTGRNTGELFF. The full variable domain, with the rest looked up from reference TRBV5-8 and TRBJ2-2, is EAGVTQSPTHLIKTRGQQATLRCSPISGHTSVYWYQQALGLGLQFLLWYDEGEERNRGNFPPRFSGRQFPNYSSELNVNALELEDSALYLCASSPTGRNTGELFFGEGSRLTVL.

The V and J genes are TRBV19 and TRBJ2-7, with TRBD2 as a possible D gene (5 bases). The V gene lost 5 bases and the J gene lost 0 bases, with 11 bases spanning the gap. The length of the CDR3 is 14 residues. CDR1 is LNHDA and CDR2 is SQIVND in the germline V gene (reference sequence). Written as DNA, the CDR3 is TGTGCCAGTAGTCCCGGACTCCTCTCCTACGAGCAGTACTTC. Its protein product is CASSPGLLSYEQYF. Full variable domain (rest looked up from reference TRBV19 and TRBJ2-7): DGGITQSPKYLFRKEGQNVTLSCEQNLNHDAMYWYRQDPGQGLRLIYYSQIVNDFQKGDIAEGYSVSREKKESFPLTVTSAQKNPTAFYLCASSPGLLSYEQYFGPGTRLTVT.

The V gene is TRBV5-4, the J gene TRBJ1-2; TRBD1 aligns across 8 bases. V gave up 2 bases and J gave up 9 bases; unmatched junction bases: 12. CDR3 length: 15 amino acids. CDR1 is SGHNT, CDR2 YYREEE, per germline (reference sequence). The CDR3 DNA is TGTGCCAGCAGCTTCACCGGGACAGGCATAACTCGCTACACCTTC. Protein product: CASSFTGTGITRYTF.